These 19 T cell receptor beta chains came from one sample sequenced in a study of cytotoxic CD8 clonotypes in ibrutinib-treated CLL. Measured with immunoSEQ multiplex PCR; TCRdb has only the in-frame clones, and not every one. The profile shows approximately 140,000 clones, approximately 90% of them singletons. Sequencing used PBMCs, obtained after 12 months of ibrutinib treatment. These receptors were obtained from a human donor with chronic lymphocytic leukemia.

This clone was recorded only once. V is TRBV28 and J is TRBJ2-4, with D maybe TRBD2 (6 bases). The CDR3 contains 15 residues. The V end lost 8 bases, the J end lost 8 bases, and 22 bases lay between the germline ends. CDR1 and CDR2 (germline): MDHEN, SYDVKM. The CDR3 loop reads CASENGGNKGYIQYF. As DNA, the CDR3 is TGTGCCAGCGAAAATGGGGGGAATAAGGGGTACATTCAGTACTTC.

This chain joins TRBV27 and TRBJ2-5; the D gene is possibly TRBD1 (6 bases). Trimming cost V 6 bases and J 2 bases, with 13 bases left between them. Germline loops: CDR1 MNHEY, CDR2 SMNVEV (reference sequence). CDR3 length: 14 residues. The chain's CDR3 is CASRPHGTQETQYF. The CDR3 DNA is TGTGCCAGCAGACCCCACGGGACACAAGAGACCCAGTACTTC.

The chain combines TRBV27 with TRBJ1-5, with TRBD1 as a possible D gene (5 bases). The CDR3 contains 15 residues. Germline V gene sequence: CDR1 MNHEY, CDR2 SMNVEV (reference sequence). Trimming pared 5 bases from V and 0 bases from J, leaving 11 bases between. The CDR3 is CASSQGRYSNQPQHF. Written as DNA, the CDR3 is TGTGCCAGCAGTCAGGGCCGATATAGCAATCAGCCCCAGCATTTT.

This rearrangement joins TRBV7-9 to TRBJ2-7; the D is unclear. The CDR3 totals 14 residues. CDR1 SEHNR and CDR2 FQNEAQ come from the germline V gene (reference sequence). Trimming left V 1 base short and J 0 bases short, with 7 bases between. The chain's CDR3 is CASSLGGFSYEQYF. The DNA of the CDR3 is TGTGCCAGCAGCTTAGGGGGATTCTCCTACGAGCAGTACTTC.

The gene calls are TRBV9 and TRBJ2-7, with 11 bases aligning to TRBD2. Germline CDR1 SGDLS, CDR2 YYNGEE. The CDR3 sequence is 14 residues long. V lost 4 bases and J lost 4; bases outside the gene matches: 4. The CDR3 sequence: CASSPGLAEYEQYF. CDR3 bases: TGTGCCAGCAGCCCGGGACTAGCGGAATACGAGCAGTACTTC.

This chain links TRBV29-1 with TRBJ2-5; D tentatively reads TRBD1 or TRBD2 (7 bases each). The CDR3 is 12 residues long. Trimming removed 6 bases from V and 4 bases from J, with 12 bases in between. Germline CDR1 and CDR2: SQVTM and ANQGSEA. CDR3 sequence: CSVRGEGETQYF. The CDR3 nucleotides are TGCAGCGTCAGGGGGGAGGGAGAGACCCAGTACTTC.

The V and J genes are TRBV7-9 and TRBJ1-5; no clear D gene. Trimming pared 4 bases from V and 1 base from J, leaving 14 bases between. Germline CDR1 is SEHNR and CDR2 is FQNEAQ (reference sequence). The CDR3 is 16 residues long. This chain's CDR3 is CASSSLSSSSNQPQHF. CDR3 nucleotide sequence: TGTGCCAGCAGCTCCTTGAGCAGTAGCAGCAATCAGCCCCAGCATTTT.

This rearrangement joins TRBV6-5 to TRBJ2-1; D possibly corresponds to TRBD2 (5 bases). CDR1 is MNHEY and CDR2 is SVGAGI in the germline V gene. The CDR3 runs 11 residues. The germline V and J ends were trimmed by 4 bases and 10 bases, with 8 bases remaining between them. The CDR3 loop reads CASSSRREQFF. The DNA for the CDR3 is TGTGCCAGCAGTTCCCGGAGGGAGCAGTTCTTC.

The V and J genes are TRBV11-1 and TRBJ2-1; no definite D call. The V gene lost 4 bases and the J gene lost 8 bases, with 9 bases spanning the gap. The CDR3 extends over 12 amino acids. CDR1 and CDR2 (germline): SGHAT, FQDESV (reference sequence). The CDR3 protein is CASSSDEDEQFF. Here the CDR3 DNA reads TGTGCCAGCAGCTCGGACGAAGATGAGCAGTTCTTC.

This sequence joins TRBV5-1 and TRBJ2-7; no firm D call. Germline V gene data show CDR1 as SGHRS and CDR2 as YFSETQ. The CDR3 is made up of 13 amino acids. V shed 0 bases and J shed 4 bases, with 8 bases lying between them. The CDR3 coding sequence is TGCGCCAGCAGCTTGGGACTGGAATACGAGCAGTACTTC. Protein sequence: CASSLGLEYEQYF.

The chain couples TRBV28 to TRBJ2-2; weak D call: TRBD1 (6 bases). The CDR3 consists of 15 residues. The V end was cut by 4 bases, the J end by 0 bases, with 9 bases between. CDR1 and CDR2 from the germline V gene are MDHEN and SYDVKM. The CDR3 here is CASSYPGANTGELFF. The CDR3 DNA follows: TGTGCCAGCAGTTACCCAGGGGCGAACACCGGGGAGCTGTTTTTT.

The CDR3 sequence: CASHSPGTGDSYGYTF. For the CDR3, the DNA is TGTGCCAGTCACTCTCCCGGGACAGGGGATTCATATGGCTACACCTTC. The V call is TRBV19, the J call TRBJ1-2; TRBD1 agrees at 10 bases. The CDR3 sequence is 16 residues long. Per the germline V gene, CDR1 is LNHDA and CDR2 is SQIVND (reference sequence). With 8 bases clipped from V and 5 bases from J, the junction kept 14 bases outside the gene matches.

The J gene is TRBJ2-5, the V gene TRBV7-8; D gene unclear. From germline, CDR1 is SGHVS and CDR2 FQNEAQ. This CDR3 is 11 amino acids long. The CDR3 loop is CVSLVGETQYF. Written as DNA, the CDR3 is TGTGTTTCGCTTGTTGGAGAGACCCAGTACTTC.

The chain employs TRBV2 and TRBJ2-1, with D perhaps being TRBD1 or TRBD2 (5 bases each). Trimming took off 7 bases at V and 4 bases at J, with 11 bases between the two ends. The CDR3 is made up of 13 amino acids. The V gene's germline CDR1 is SNHLY and CDR2 FYNNEI. The CDR3 sequence: CASIGTPYNEQFF. The CDR3 region has the DNA TGTGCCAGCATCGGGACGCCTTACAATGAGCAGTTCTTC.

The V and J genes are TRBV5-1 and TRBJ1-2; D is perhaps TRBD1 (5 bases). CDR1 and CDR2 from the germline V gene are SGHRS and YFSETQ. The V end lost 0 bases, the J end lost 4 bases, and 10 bases lay between the germline ends. CDR3 length: 14 amino acids. CDR3 DNA sequence: TGCGCCAGCAGCTTGGAGGGGTCTTCCTATGGCTACACCTTC. Translated: CASSLEGSSYGYTF.

The chain joins TRBV18 to TRBJ2-4; D possibly corresponds to TRBD1 (5 bases). Trimming pared 4 bases from V and 2 bases from J, leaving 27 bases between. The CDR3 spans 20 residues. Germline CDR1 KGHSH, CDR2 LQKENI. The CDR3 nucleotides are TGTGCCAGCTCACTCTACAGTCCGACAGCCTCCCGGTACTCCAAAAACATTCAGTACTTC. Translated: CASSLYSPTASRYSKNIQYF.

The genes are TRBV7-8 and TRBJ2-3; 7 bases align to TRBD2. CDR3 length: 15 amino acids. V shed 3 bases and J 1 base; nucleotides not matched to a gene: 4. Germline V lookup: CDR1 SGHVS, CDR2 FQNEAQ. Here the CDR3 reads CASSFLAGGTDTQYF. In nucleotides, the CDR3 is TGTGCCAGCAGCTTTCTCGCGGGAGGCACAGATACGCAGTATTTT.

V usage is TRBV13 and J usage is TRBJ1-2; 11 positions match TRBD1. Germline V CDR1 and CDR2: PRHDT, FYEKMQ (reference sequence). With V trimmed by 4 bases and J by 3 bases, 7 bases remained unmatched. CDR3 length: 16 residues. The CDR3 here is CASSSTGTGGDYGYTF. The CDR3 nucleotides are TGTGCCAGCAGCTCTACCGGGACAGGGGGGGACTATGGCTACACCTTC.

This clone was detected once. The chain links TRBV5-1 to TRBJ2-1, with 8 bases that match TRBD2. CDR1 and CDR2 (germline): SGHRS, YFSETQ. The length of the CDR3 is 16 residues. J lost 10 bases, V lost 5 bases, and 17 bases had no gene match. CDR3: CASSPIAGHTTSEQFF. The CDR3 DNA sequence: TGCGCCAGCAGTCCGATAGCGGGACACACTACGTCCGAGCAGTTCTTC.